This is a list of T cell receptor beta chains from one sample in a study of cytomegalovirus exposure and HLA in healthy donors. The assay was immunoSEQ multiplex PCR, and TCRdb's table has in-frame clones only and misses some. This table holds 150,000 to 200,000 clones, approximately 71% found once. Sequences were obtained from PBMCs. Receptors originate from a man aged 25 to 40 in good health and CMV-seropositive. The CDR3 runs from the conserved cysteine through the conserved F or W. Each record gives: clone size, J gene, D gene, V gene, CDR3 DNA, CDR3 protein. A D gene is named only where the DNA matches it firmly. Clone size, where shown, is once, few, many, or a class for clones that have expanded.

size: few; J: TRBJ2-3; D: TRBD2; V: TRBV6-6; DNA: TGTGCCAGCAGTGCCACTAGCGGGAGCACAGATACGCAGTATTTT; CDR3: CASSATSGSTDTQYF
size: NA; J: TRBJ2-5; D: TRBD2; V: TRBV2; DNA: TGTGCCAGCCACCCCGTGAGCGGGAGTAAGACCCAGTACTTC; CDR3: CASHPVSGSKTQYF
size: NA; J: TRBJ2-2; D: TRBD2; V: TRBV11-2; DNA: TGTGCCAGCAGCTTAGATCTTGTCGGGCTAGCGGGAGTAACCGGGGAGCTGTTTTTT; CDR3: CASSLDLVGLAGVTGELFF
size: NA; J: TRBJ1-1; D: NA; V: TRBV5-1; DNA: TGCGCCAGCTGCACGGGGGGGATGAACACTGAAGCTTTCTTT; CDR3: CASCTGGMNTEAFF
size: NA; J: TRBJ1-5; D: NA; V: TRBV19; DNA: TGTGCCAGTAGCCCTATTGAACGCAACAATCAGCCCCAGCATTTT; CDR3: CASSPIERNNQPQHF
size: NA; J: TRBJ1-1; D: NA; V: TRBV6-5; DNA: TGTGCCAGCAGTTACTTAGGCAGGGCGAACACTGAAGCTTTCTTT; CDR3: CASSYLGRANTEAFF
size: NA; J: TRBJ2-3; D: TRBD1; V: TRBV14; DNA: TGTGCCAGCAGCCCCGACAGGGGGGATACGCAGTATTTT; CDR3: CASSPDRGDTQYF
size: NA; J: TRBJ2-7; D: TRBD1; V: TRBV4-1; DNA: TGCGCCAGCGGGGACAGGGGGATTGGGTACGAGCAGTACTTC; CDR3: CASGDRGIGYEQYF
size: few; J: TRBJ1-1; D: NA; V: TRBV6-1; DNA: TGTGCCAGCCCTCCCAGGGAGAACACTGAAGCTTTCTTT; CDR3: CASPPRENTEAFF
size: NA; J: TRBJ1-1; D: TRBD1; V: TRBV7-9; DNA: TGTGCCAGCAGCACAAGATACGGGACAGTGAACACTGAAGCTTTCTTT; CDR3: CASSTRYGTVNTEAFF
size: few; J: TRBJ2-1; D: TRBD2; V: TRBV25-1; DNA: TGTGCCAGCAGAGGACTAGCGGGAGGCAATGAGCAGTTCTTC; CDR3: CASRGLAGGNEQFF
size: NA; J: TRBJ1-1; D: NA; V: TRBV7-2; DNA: TGTGCCAGCAGCTTAGAGGGGGGGCCCACTGAAGCTTTCTTT; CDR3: CASSLEGGPTEAFF
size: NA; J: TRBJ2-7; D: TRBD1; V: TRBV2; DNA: TGTGCCAGCAGCGACAGGGCTTCATTACGCGAGCAGTACTTC; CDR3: CASSDRASLREQYF
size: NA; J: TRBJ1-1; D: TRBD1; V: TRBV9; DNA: TGTGCCAGCAGCGGAGACAGGGGCGAGTCCGCCCTGAACACTGAAGCTTTCTTT; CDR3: CASSGDRGESALNTEAFF
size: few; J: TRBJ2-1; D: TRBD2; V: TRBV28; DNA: TGTGCCAGCTCCGAGACTAGCGGGAACCACAATGAGCAGTTCTTC; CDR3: CASSETSGNHNEQFF
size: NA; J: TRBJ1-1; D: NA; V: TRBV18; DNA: TGTGCCAGCTCACCACCTTCGGGACAAATAGAAGCTTTCTTT; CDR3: CASSPPSGQIEAFF
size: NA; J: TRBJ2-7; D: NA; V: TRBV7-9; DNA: TGTGCCAGCAGCTTAGCGGGAGGCGGTTTGAGCTCCTACGAGCAGTACTTC; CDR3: CASSLAGGGLSSYEQYF
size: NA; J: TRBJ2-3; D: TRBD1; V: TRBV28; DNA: TGTGCCAGCAGTTTGGACAGGGTTGAAGATACGCAGTATTTT; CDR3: CASSLDRVEDTQYF
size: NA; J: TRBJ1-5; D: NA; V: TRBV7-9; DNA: TGTTCCAGCAGCAACCCGACAGGGCCCCAGCATTTT; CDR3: CSSSNPTGPQHF
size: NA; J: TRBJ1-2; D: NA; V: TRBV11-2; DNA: TGTGCCAGCAGCTTAGAGGACAGCCACTATGGCTACACCTTC; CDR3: CASSLEDSHYGYTF
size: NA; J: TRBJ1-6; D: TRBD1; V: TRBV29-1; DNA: TGCAGCGTTTCGACAGGGATTGGCGGTAGAAATTCACCCCTCCACTTT; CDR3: CSVSTGIGGRNSPLHF
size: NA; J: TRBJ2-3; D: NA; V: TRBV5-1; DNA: TGCGCCAGCAGCTTGGGAAGGACAGCTAGCACAGATACGCAGTATTTT; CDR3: CASSLGRTASTDTQYF
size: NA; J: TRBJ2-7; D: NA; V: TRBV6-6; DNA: TGTGCCAGCAGACACCCCGGTGCAGCTACTACCTACGAGCAGTACTTC; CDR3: CASRHPGAATTYEQYF
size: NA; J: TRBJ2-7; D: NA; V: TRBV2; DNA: TGTGCCAGCAGTGAACGGACACCCCACGAGCAGTACTTC; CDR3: CASSERTPHEQYF
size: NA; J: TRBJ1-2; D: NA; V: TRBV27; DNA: TGTGCCAGCAGTTTAAAGAGGAACTATGGCTACACCTTC; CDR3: CASSLKRNYGYTF
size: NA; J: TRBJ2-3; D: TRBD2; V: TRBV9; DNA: TGTGCCAGCAGCGCGCGACTAGCGGGAGTGGCAGATACGCAGTATTTT; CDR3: CASSARLAGVADTQYF
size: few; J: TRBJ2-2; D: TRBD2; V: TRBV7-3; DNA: TGTGCCAGCAGCCCCGGGGGGGCCCGGCAAAAGAAGCTGTTTTTT; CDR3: CASSPGGARQKKLFF
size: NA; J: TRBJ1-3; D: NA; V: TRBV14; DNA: TGTGCCAGCAGCCAATCGGGGTTGATGTCAGACACTTCTGGAAACACCATATATTTT; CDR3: CASSQSGLMSDTSGNTIYF
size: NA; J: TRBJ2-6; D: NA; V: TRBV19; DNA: TGTGCCAGTAGTCTCCAGGGCTATGGGGCCAACGTCCTGACTTTC; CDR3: CASSLQGYGANVLTF
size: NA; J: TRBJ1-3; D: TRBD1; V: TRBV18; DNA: TGTGCCAGCTCACAAACGACAGGGGGGTCCTCTGGAAACACCATATATTTT; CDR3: CASSQTTGGSSGNTIYF
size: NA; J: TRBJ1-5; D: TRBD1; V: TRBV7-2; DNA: TGTGCCAGCAGCTTAGACAGGGGTTTGCCCCAGCATTTT; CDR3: CASSLDRGLPQHF
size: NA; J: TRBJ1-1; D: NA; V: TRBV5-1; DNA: TGCGCCAGCAGCTTCCAGTCCTCGAACACTGAAGCTTTCTTT; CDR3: CASSFQSSNTEAFF
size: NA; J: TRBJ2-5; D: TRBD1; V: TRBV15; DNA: TGTGCCACCAGCCTATCTGGACAGGGCCAAGAGACCCAGTACTTC; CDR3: CATSLSGQGQETQYF
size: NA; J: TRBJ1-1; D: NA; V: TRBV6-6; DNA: TGTGCCAGCAGTTACTCGATATCAGGGTTGGCCACTGAAGCTTTCTTT; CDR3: CASSYSISGLATEAFF
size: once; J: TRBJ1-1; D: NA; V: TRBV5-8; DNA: TGTGCCAGCAGCTTTGGGTGGCAGGACACTGAAGCTTTCTTT; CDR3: CASSFGWQDTEAFF
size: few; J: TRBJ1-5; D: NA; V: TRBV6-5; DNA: TGTGCCAGCAGTCAAGACTGGAATCAGCCCCAGCATTTT; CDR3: CASSQDWNQPQHF